This T cell receptor (beta chain) stems from a study of blood T cells in healthy people across ages. Germline assignment: CDR1 SGHAT and CDR2 FQNNGV. This CDR3 region has 15 residues. V was trimmed by 4 bases and J by 2 bases, leaving 13 bases between them. Isolation per sample recovered at least 7 million PBMCs. Primers used in a second PCR of roughly 6 to 12 cycles were a sample-barcoded 5' primer and a J-beta primer mix. There were at least 3 million CDR3-containing paired-end reads obtained from each sample. TCRdb used MiXCR to reprocess the 5' RACE reads, holding one entry per CDR3 protein. The sample holds 850,000 to 1,300,000 distinct CDR3 sequences, 35% to 55% seen once.

The sequenced sample consisted of blood. The gene calls are TRBV11-2 and TRBJ2-3; TRBD2 might be the D (6 bases). The receptor was isolated from a woman aged 60 to 75 in good health. CDR3 nucleotide sequence: TGTGCCAGCAGCTCACGGGACTCCGACACAGATACGCAGTATTTT. Protein sequence: CASSSRDSDTDTQYF.